This T cell receptor beta chain was recorded in a study of blood T cell repertoires in COVID-19. Original handling: Estimation of nucleated cell counts was performed using reference gene primer amplification. Data came from immunoSEQ multiplex PCR; TCRdb stores just in-frame clones and leaves some out. Clone size and the V and J calls come from that table; the DNA yielded D and trimming. The data contain a few hundred thousand clones, around 88% of them seen just once; the ten biggest clones take up approximately 6.6%. Germline CDR1 reads SGHDT; CDR2 reads YYEEEE. Germline trimming cut 4 bases from V and 5 bases from J; bases unmatched to any gene: 9. The CDR3 has 15 residues.

The chain carries TRBV5-6 and TRBJ2-3; 8 nucleotides match TRBD2. The sequence was collected from a woman aged 25 to 39 who had recovered from COVID-19. The material sequenced was peripheral blood. As DNA, the CDR3 is TGTGCCAGCAGCCAACACGGGGGGGCTGTAGATACGCAGTATTTT. Translated: CASSQHGGAVDTQYF.